Below are 28 T cell receptor beta chains sequenced from a single sample in a study of low-dose radiotherapy and immunotherapy resistance in tumors. Both TCRalpha and TCRbeta chains were reverse transcribed with V-gene-specific primers. Amplification, which lasted around 18 PCR cycles, used a constant-region primer and V-primer adapter to amplify TCRs. Via MiXCR, TCRdb re-called the reads, giving one row per CDR3 protein. The sample carries 15,000 to 20,000 distinct CDR3 sequences, about 74% recorded once. The receptors derive from a human donor with advanced metastatic prostate, ovarian, gallbladder or colorectal cancer (not recorded which). This table probably holds off-target reads from a library built for another chain.

J is TRBJ1-3 and V is TRBV3-1, with D uncertain. This CDR3 is 11 amino acids long. The germline CDR1 and CDR2 sequences are LGHDT and YNNKEL (reference sequence). V was shortened by 1 base and J by 6 bases, with 1 base between the two germline ends. As DNA, the CDR3 is TGTGCCAGCAGCCAAGTAAACACCATATATTTT. Its protein is CASSQVNTIYF.

The J gene is TRBJ2-2, the V gene TRBV10-3, with D maybe TRBD1 (6 bases). V gave up 2 bases and J gave up 8 bases, with 9 bases separating them. Looked up from germline, CDR1 is ENHRY and CDR2 is SYGVKD. This CDR3 has 13 amino acids. The CDR3 coding sequence is TGTGCCATCAGTGAGACCGGACAGGGGGAGCTGTTTTTT. The encoded protein is CAISETGQGELFF.

V gene TRBV6-5 combines with J gene TRBJ1-1; no reliable D call. The germline V gene encodes CDR1 MNHEY and CDR2 SVGAGI. The length of the CDR3 is 14 residues. Deletions cut 1 base from V and 3 bases from J, with 9 bases between. CDR3 protein: CASSYWREDTEAFF. In nucleotides, the CDR3 is TGTGCCAGCAGTTACTGGAGGGAGGACACTGAAGCTTTCTTT.

The V gene is TRBV5-1, the J gene TRBJ2-1; a possible D gene is TRBD1 (6 bases). Germline V CDR1 and CDR2: SGHRS, YFSETQ. Trimming pared 0 bases from V and 4 bases from J, leaving 11 bases between. The CDR3 length is 15 residues. The CDR3 coding sequence is TGCGCCAGCAGCTTGGGAGACAGGTGGTACAATGAGCAGTTCTTC. It encodes CASSLGDRWYNEQFF.

The chain has TRBV5-1 and TRBJ2-7; D is perhaps TRBD1 or TRBD2 (5 bases each). The CDR3 spans 14 residues. V was shortened by 4 bases and J by 3 bases, with 14 bases between the two germline ends. Looked up from germline, CDR1 is SGHRS and CDR2 is YFSETQ. The DNA for the CDR3 is TGCGCCAGCAGCATCACCGGGGCGAGCTACGAGCAGTACTTC. Its translation: CASSITGASYEQYF. Full variable domain (missing parts from reference TRBV5-1 and TRBJ2-7): KAGVTQTPRYLIKTRGQQVTLSCSPISGHRSVSWYQQTPGQGLQFLFEYFSETQRNKGNFPGRFSGRQFSNSRSEMNVSTLELGDSALYLCASSITGASYEQYFGPGTRLTVT.

This chain uses TRBV20-1 with TRBJ2-1, with 8 nucleotides matching TRBD2. This CDR3 comprises 14 residues. From germline, CDR1 is DFQATT and CDR2 SNEGSKA (reference sequence). Unmatched junction bases numbered 9, after V lost 7 bases and J lost 4 bases. The CDR3 reads CSVIAGRMYNEQFF. The CDR3 coding sequence is TGCAGTGTCATAGCGGGAAGGATGTACAATGAGCAGTTCTTC.

The V call is TRBV5-6, the J call TRBJ2-7; D is unresolved. CDR1 and CDR2 from the germline V gene are SGHDT and YYEEEE. V lost 0 bases and J 5 bases, leaving 12 bases between the germline ends. The CDR3 has 14 amino acids. CDR3 DNA: TGTGCCAGCAGCTTGGGCCAGAGTGGCCACGAGCAGTACTTC. This translates into CASSLGQSGHEQYF. The entire variable domain, with the rest obtained from reference TRBV5-6 and TRBJ2-7, is as follows: DAGVTQSPTHLIKTRGQQVTLRCSPKSGHDTVSWYQQALGQGPQFIFQYYEEEERQRGNFPDRFSGHQFPNYSSELNVNALLLGDSALYLCASSLGQSGHEQYFGPGTRLTVT.

This sequence joins TRBV10-1 and TRBJ2-1; no reliable D call. The V end lost 0 bases, the J end lost 9 bases, and 12 bases lay between the germline ends. Germline V lookup: CDR1 WNHNN, CDR2 SYGVQD (reference sequence). The CDR3 length is 14 residues. The CDR3 sequence is CASSESTRIGEQFF. In nucleotides, the CDR3 is TGCGCCAGCAGTGAGTCGACCAGAATTGGTGAGCAGTTCTTC.

V and J are TRBV2 and TRBJ2-1, with 9 bases aligning to TRBD1. This CDR3 has 14 residues. CDR1 SNHLY and CDR2 FYNNEI come from the germline V gene. V shed 7 bases and J 10 bases; nucleotides not matched to a gene: 11. The CDR3 DNA reads TGTGCCAGCATTATAGGACAGGGGTATGACGAGCAGTTCTTC. Translation gives CASIIGQGYDEQFF.

This clonotype was observed a single time. The V and J genes are TRBV5-1 and TRBJ2-7, with D perhaps matching TRBD2 (7 bases). Trimming shortened V by 5 bases and J by 5 bases, and 20 bases separated the two germline ends. The CDR3 runs to 15 residues. CDR1 and CDR2 (germline): SGHRS, YFSETQ. Here the CDR3 DNA reads TGCGCCAGCAGACCCCCTGGGGGGGCGGGCCACGAGCAGTACTTC. Residues: CASRPPGGAGHEQYF.

This chain connects TRBV5-1 to TRBJ2-7; D gene ambiguous. Germline CDR1 is SGHRS and CDR2 is YFSETQ. The V gene lost 0 bases and the J gene lost 0 bases, with 10 bases spanning the gap. The CDR3 is 15 amino acids. The CDR3 DNA sequence: TGCGCCAGCAGCTTGGGGTCATACAACTCCTACGAGCAGTACTTC. It is translated as CASSLGSYNSYEQYF.

In its sample, this clonotype was seen once. V usage is TRBV18 and J usage is TRBJ2-3; D may be TRBD2 (5 bases). Per the germline V gene, CDR1 is KGHSH and CDR2 is LQKENI. V was trimmed by 3 bases and J by 2 bases, leaving 9 bases between them. This CDR3 contains 14 residues. The CDR3 region is CASSPLGITDTQYF. CDR3 nucleotides: TGTGCCAGCTCACCTCTCGGGATCACAGATACGCAGTATTTT. Supplemented by reference TRBV18 and TRBJ2-3, the full variable domain reads NAGVMQNPRHLVRRRGQEARLRCSPMKGHSHVYWYRQLPEEGLKFMVYLQKENIIDESGMPKERFSAEFPKEGPSILRIQQVVRGDSAAYFCASSPLGITDTQYFGPGTRLTVL.

The chain recombines TRBV30 with TRBJ1-1; D not resolved. Germline V gene data show CDR1 as GTSNPN and CDR2 as SVGIG (reference sequence). V lost 3 bases to trimming and J lost 0 bases, with 11 bases between them. CDR3 length: 14 amino acids. The CDR3 DNA reads TGTGCCTGGAGCGCGGGAGGTCTGAACACTGAAGCTTTCTTT. Amino acid sequence: CAWSAGGLNTEAFF.

The chain has TRBV29-1 and TRBJ2-7, with TRBD2 identical over 10 bases. Germline trimming cut 4 bases from V and 4 bases from J; bases unmatched to any gene: 7. CDR1 is SQVTM, CDR2 ANQGSEA, per germline. The CDR3 contains 14 residues. CDR3 nucleotide sequence: TGCAGCGTTGCTCCTAGCGGGAGTTTGTACGAGCAGTACTTC. Protein sequence: CSVAPSGSLYEQYF.

The chain links TRBV20-1 to TRBJ2-6; TRBD1 or TRBD2 may be the D gene (5 bases each). The germline gives CDR1 DFQATT, CDR2 SNEGSKA (reference sequence). Deletions cut 2 bases from V and 4 bases from J, with 9 bases between. The CDR3 is 14 amino acids. In nucleotides, the CDR3 is TGCAGTGCTAGAACGAGGGGCGGGGCCAACGTCCTGACTTTC. It translates to CSARTRGGANVLTF.

The genes are TRBV3-1 and TRBJ1-6, with 8 bases aligning to TRBD1. The CDR3 is made up of 13 amino acids. Trimming took 7 bases from V and 7 from J; bases not matched to a gene: 3. Germline V gene sequence: CDR1 LGHDT, CDR2 YNNKEL (reference sequence). CDR3 DNA: TGTGCCAGCAACCGGGACAGGAATTCACCCCTCCACTTT. Encoded protein: CASNRDRNSPLHF.

This clonotype has more than one count but fewer than ten. The chain has TRBV21-1 and TRBJ2-7; whether TRBD1, the table's D call, matches the DNA was not checked. TRBV21-1 is labeled a pseudogene. CDR3 length: 13 amino acids. The CDR3 coding sequence is TGTGCCAGAGAACAGGGGACTTCCTACGAGCAGTACTTC. This codes for CAREQGTSYEQYF.

This clonotype was detected only once. The J gene is TRBJ2-1, the V gene TRBV2; unclear D gene. Germline CDR1 SNHLY, CDR2 FYNNEI. V lost 4 bases and J 4 bases, leaving 14 bases between the germline ends. The CDR3 sequence is 15 residues long. The CDR3 sequence: CASSVVGSRYNEQFF. DNA of the CDR3: TGTGCCAGCAGTGTTGTAGGCAGCCGATACAATGAGCAGTTCTTC.

V usage is TRBV5-1 and J usage is TRBJ2-7, with D possibly matching TRBD1 (5 bases). Per the germline V gene, CDR1 is SGHRS and CDR2 is YFSETQ. The CDR3 covers 15 residues. With 1 base removed from V and 6 bases from J, the gap between germline ends came to 17 bases. The CDR3 nucleotides are TGCGCCAGCAGCTTGTTGACCAGGGAACCCTCCGAGCAGTACTTC. It translates to CASSLLTREPSEQYF.

The rearrangement uses TRBV7-9 and TRBJ2-5; D is ambiguous. CDR3 size: 13 residues. Germline loops: CDR1 SEHNR, CDR2 FQNEAQ (reference sequence). The V gene lost 0 bases and the J gene lost 5 bases, with 7 bases spanning the gap. The CDR3 sequence: CASSLAGFETQYF. The CDR3 DNA is TGTGCCAGCAGCTTAGCAGGGTTTGAGACCCAGTACTTC.

The V and J genes are TRBV5-1 and TRBJ2-7; TRBD1 agrees at 10 bases. V was clipped by 5 bases and J by 0 bases; unmatched bases: 5. This CDR3 has 15 amino acids. The germline gives CDR1 SGHRS, CDR2 YFSETQ. The CDR3: CASRRQGANSYEQYF. The CDR3 nucleotides are TGCGCCAGCAGGAGACAGGGGGCAAACTCCTACGAGCAGTACTTC. The variable domain in full, completed from reference TRBV5-1 and TRBJ2-7, reads KAGVTQTPRYLIKTRGQQVTLSCSPISGHRSVSWYQQTPGQGLQFLFEYFSETQRNKGNFPGRFSGRQFSNSRSEMNVSTLELGDSALYLCASRRQGANSYEQYFGPGTRLTVT.

The chain couples TRBV5-5 to TRBJ2-1, with a weak D call TRBD1 (6 bases). Trimming removed 3 bases at V and 7 bases at J, with 17 bases between. Germline V gene sequence: CDR1 SGHKS, CDR2 YYEKEE (reference sequence). This CDR3 has 15 residues. The CDR3 DNA sequence: TGTGCCAGCAGCTCTACCCCTCCCCAGGGGAATGAGCAGTTCTTC. Amino acid sequence: CASSSTPPQGNEQFF.

The gene calls are TRBV11-2 and TRBJ2-1; unclear D gene. V lost 4 bases, J lost 0 bases, and 10 bases lay in between. Germline CDR1 and CDR2: SGHAT and FQNNGV. The CDR3 spans 15 residues. CDR3 in amino acids: CASSSRPDSYNEQFF. The CDR3 DNA reads TGTGCCAGCAGCTCCCGACCGGACTCCTACAATGAGCAGTTCTTC.

The sample holds one count of this clonotype. The chain links TRBV10-3 to TRBJ1-1; D is undetermined. The CDR3 loop spans 13 amino acids. From germline, CDR1 is ENHRY and CDR2 SYGVKD. Trimming shortened V by 7 bases and J by 4 bases, and 13 bases separated the two germline ends. The CDR3: CAITGRLGTEAFF. The CDR3 coding sequence is TGTGCCATCACGGGCAGGTTGGGCACTGAAGCTTTCTTT.

Concerning this clonotype: An end of the junction differs from the germline gene, which may be a read error. This chain connects TRBV4-3 to TRBJ2-1; D is unclear. CDR3 length: 16 amino acids. The germline gives CDR1 LGHNA, CDR2 YSLEER. The CDR3 here is CASSQMGESGYNEPFF. CDR3 DNA: TGCGCCAGCAGCCAAATGGGCGAGTCGGGCTACAATGAGCCGTTCTTC.

V gene TRBV29-1 combines with J gene TRBJ1-1; 7 bases are a match to TRBD1. After removal of 3 bases from V and 1 base from J, the junction contained 8 bases not matched to a gene. This CDR3 is 15 amino acids long. Germline CDR1 reads SQVTM; CDR2 reads ANQGSEA. The CDR3 bases are TGCAGCGTTGATGGTAGGGGGCTAAAGAACACTGAAGCTTTCTTT. It translates to CSVDGRGLKNTEAFF.

The rearrangement links TRBV9 to TRBJ1-3, with a weak D call TRBD1 (5 bases). The germline CDR1 and CDR2 sequences are SGDLS and YYNGEE. V lost 3 bases and J 3 bases, leaving 7 bases between the germline ends. This CDR3 spans 13 amino acids. CDR3 DNA sequence: TGTGCCAGCAGCGGGGGGAGTGGAAACACCATATATTTT. This sequence encodes CASSGGSGNTIYF.

V gene TRBV6-1 combines with J gene TRBJ2-2; 12 bases are shared with TRBD1. With 8 bases clipped from V and 1 base from J, the junction kept 5 bases outside the gene matches. Germline lookup yields CDR1 MNHNS and CDR2 SASEGT. The CDR3 is 16 amino acids. This CDR3 is CASGTGGAWNTGELFF. The CDR3 DNA follows: TGTGCCAGCGGGACAGGGGGCGCTTGGAACACCGGGGAGCTGTTTTTT.